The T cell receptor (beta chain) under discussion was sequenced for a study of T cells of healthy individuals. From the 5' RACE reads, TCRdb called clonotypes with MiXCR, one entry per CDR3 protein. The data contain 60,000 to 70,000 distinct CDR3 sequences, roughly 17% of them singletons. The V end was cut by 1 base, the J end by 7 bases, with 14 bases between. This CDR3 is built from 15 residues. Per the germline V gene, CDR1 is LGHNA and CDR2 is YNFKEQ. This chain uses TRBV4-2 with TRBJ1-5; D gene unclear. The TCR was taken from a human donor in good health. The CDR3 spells CASSQGQALGQPQHF. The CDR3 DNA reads TGTGCCAGCAGCCAAGGCCAAGCCCTAGGACAGCCCCAGCATTTT.